A single sample gave rise to the 21 T cell receptor beta chains below, sequenced in a study of shared clonotypes between healthy human individuals. TCRdb's copy holds only in-frame clones and misses some; the assay was immunoSEQ multiplex PCR. The top ten hold 0.1% to 0.15% of the sample, which has over 2 million clones, 85% to 95% seen once. What was sequenced was naive CD4+ T cells sorted from blood. As to subset: CD45RA+ positively selected. The receptors were sampled from a man between 18 and 35 years old in good health.

In its sample, this clone was seen many times. The rearrangement joins TRBV9 to TRBJ1-4; D is undetermined. The germline gives CDR1 SGDLS, CDR2 YYNGEE. The V end lost 0 bases, the J end lost 0 bases, and 9 bases lay between the germline ends. CDR3 length: 16 residues. The DNA of the CDR3 is TGTGCCAGCAGCGTAGGTCTTACAGCAACTAATGAAAAACTGTTTTTT. This codes for CASSVGLTATNEKLFF.

The chain recombines TRBV6-5 with TRBJ2-1, with 7 bases aligning to TRBD2. Germline loops: CDR1 MNHEY, CDR2 SVGAGI. This CDR3 comprises 13 residues. The trim removed 6 bases at V and 4 bases at J, leaving 3 bases unmatched. The CDR3 bases are TGTGCCAGCAGACGCGGGAGTTACAATGAGCAGTTCTTC. This sequence encodes CASRRGSYNEQFF.

This chain joins TRBV6-1 and TRBJ2-7; 9 nucleotides agree with TRBD1. Per germline, CDR1 MNHNS and CDR2 SASEGT. After removal of 5 bases from V and 6 bases from J, the junction contained 11 bases not matched to a gene. The CDR3 is 15 residues long. The CDR3 DNA follows: TGTGCCAGCAGTTCCGGACAGGGGAGGTCCCTCGAGCAGTACTTC. This codes for CASSSGQGRSLEQYF.

The chain uses TRBV10-3 and TRBJ1-2; 10 bases are a match to TRBD1. CDR1 is ENHRY and CDR2 is SYGVKD in the germline V gene. This CDR3 spans 13 amino acids. Germline trimming cut 6 bases from V and 7 bases from J; bases unmatched to any gene: 5. CDR3: CAISGTGVIGYTF. CDR3 sequence (DNA): TGTGCCATCAGCGGGACAGGGGTGATTGGCTACACCTTC.

This chain connects TRBV10-1 to TRBJ2-7, with D tentatively TRBD2 (6 bases). Deletions cut 2 bases from V and 3 bases from J, with 11 bases between. CDR3 length: 14 residues. Germline V gene sequence: CDR1 WNHNN, CDR2 SYGVQD (reference sequence). The DNA for the CDR3 is TGCGCCAGCAGTGAGGGGGGGTTTGACTACGAGCAGTACTTC. Translating gives CASSEGGFDYEQYF.

The chain joins TRBV2 to TRBJ1-2; D gene unclear. V lost 4 bases, J lost 5 bases, and 17 bases lay in between. CDR1 and CDR2 from the germline V gene are SNHLY and FYNNEI. The CDR3 runs 15 residues. This CDR3 is CASSVMDPLSYGYTF. For the CDR3, the DNA is TGTGCCAGCAGTGTTATGGATCCGTTATCGTATGGCTACACCTTC.

For the CDR3, the DNA is TGTGCCGCAAGCGGGGAGGTGAACACTGAAGCTTTCTTT. As protein: CAASGEVNTEAFF. The J gene is TRBJ1-1, the V gene TRBV19; D is unresolved. The length of the CDR3 is 13 residues. The V gene's germline CDR1 is LNHDA and CDR2 SQIVND (reference sequence). V lost 11 bases and J lost 0, with 13 bases in between.

In the case of this clone: The sample contains more than one DNA sequence encoding this CDR3. This chain uses TRBV18 with TRBJ2-2; maybe TRBD1 (6 bases). In germline, CDR1 is KGHSH, CDR2 LQKENI. V lost 6 bases and J 1 base, leaving 9 bases between the germline ends. The CDR3 covers 14 residues. CDR3 sequence: CASSPDRNTGELFF. The CDR3 nucleotides are TGTGCCAGCTCGCCGGACAGGAACACCGGGGAGCTGTTTTTT.

The chain couples TRBV6-1 to TRBJ1-5; the D gene is possibly TRBD1 (5 bases). The CDR3 runs to 14 residues. Germline V gene sequence: CDR1 MNHNS, CDR2 SASEGT. With 8 bases removed from V and 0 bases from J, the gap between germline ends came to 11 bases. CDR3 DNA: TGTGCCAGCGGGACCGTAAATAGCAATCAGCCCCAGCATTTT. Protein: CASGTVNSNQPQHF.

The V and J genes are TRBV28 and TRBJ2-7; D possibly uses TRBD1 or TRBD2 (5 bases each). V was trimmed by 7 bases and J by 4 bases, leaving 17 bases between them. Germline V gives CDR1 MDHEN, CDR2 SYDVKM. The CDR3 is 14 residues long. The CDR3 spells CASNVLGAPYEQYF. DNA of the CDR3: TGTGCCAGCAACGTTCTCGGGGCACCGTACGAGCAGTACTTC. Supplemented by reference TRBV28 and TRBJ2-7, the full variable domain reads DVKVTQSSRYLVKRTGEKVFLECVQDMDHENMFWYRQDPGLGLRLIYFSYDVKMKEKGDIPEGYSVSREKKERFSLILESASTNQTSMYLCASNVLGAPYEQYFGPGTRLTVT.

The chain employs TRBV25-1 and TRBJ2-2, with a tentative D call TRBD1 (6 bases). This CDR3 is built from 15 residues. Trimming stripped 8 bases from V and 6 bases from J, with 19 bases between. CDR1 and CDR2 (germline): MGHDK, SYGVNS. Here the CDR3 DNA reads TGTGCCAGCCAGGCGGGCAGGGGCAAGGCCGGGGAGCTGTTTTTT. Translated: CASQAGRGKAGELFF.

V and J are TRBV25-1 and TRBJ2-1, with 8 bases that match TRBD2. From germline, CDR1 is MGHDK and CDR2 SYGVNS. The CDR3 runs to 14 residues. V lost 5 bases to trimming and J lost 9 bases; unmatched junction nucleotides: 9. CDR3 in amino acids: CASSNERERSEQFF. The CDR3 coding sequence is TGTGCCAGCAGTAACGAGCGGGAGAGGAGTGAGCAGTTCTTC.

The rearrangement links TRBV6-1 to TRBJ1-2; TRBD1 agrees at 9 bases. V shed 6 bases, J shed 2 bases, and the junction held 7 bases outside the gene matches. Looked up from germline, CDR1 is MNHNS and CDR2 is SASEGT. The CDR3 extends over 15 amino acids. The CDR3 DNA reads as TGTGCCAGCAGGACCGGACAGGGGCGGAACTATGGCTACACCTTC. Its translation is CASRTGQGRNYGYTF.

The chain combines TRBV5-1 with TRBJ1-6; maybe TRBD1 (6 bases). Germline V gene sequence: CDR1 SGHRS, CDR2 YFSETQ. The CDR3 totals 14 residues. V shed 4 bases and J shed 14 bases, with 19 bases lying between them. CDR3 coding DNA: TGCGCCAGCAGCCCGACGGGGGCCTACCAGTCCCTCCACTTT. It yields the protein CASSPTGAYQSLHF.

The rearrangement joins TRBV18 to TRBJ2-7; D is perhaps TRBD1 (6 bases). Germline V lookup: CDR1 KGHSH, CDR2 LQKENI. V was shortened by 3 bases and J by 3 bases, with 15 bases between the two germline ends. This CDR3 contains 15 residues. CDR3: CASSPGDIKVYEQYF. As DNA, the CDR3 is TGTGCCAGCTCACCGGGGGACATAAAAGTCTACGAGCAGTACTTC.

This chain joins TRBV5-1 and TRBJ2-3, with TRBD2 matching 10 bases. Germline trimming cut 0 bases from V and 2 bases from J; bases unmatched to any gene: 3. From germline, CDR1 is SGHRS and CDR2 YFSETQ. This CDR3 is built from 16 residues. This CDR3 is CASSLALAGVTDTQYF. For the CDR3, the DNA is TGCGCCAGCAGCTTGGCCCTAGCGGGGGTCACAGATACGCAGTATTTT.

The chain uses TRBV30 and TRBJ1-4, with no clear D. The germline CDR1 and CDR2 sequences are GTSNPN and SVGIG (reference sequence). The CDR3 length is 13 residues. V dropped 1 base and J dropped 7 bases, with 10 bases sitting between them. The CDR3 is CAWSGGRAEKLFF. CDR3 bases: TGTGCCTGGAGTGGAGGGAGGGCTGAAAAACTGTTTTTT.

The chain is built from TRBV28 and TRBJ2-3; D gene uncertain. This CDR3 is 12 amino acids long. Germline-derived CDR1 and CDR2 are MDHEN and SYDVKM. V was shortened by 7 bases and J by 3 bases, with 8 bases between the two germline ends. The chain's CDR3 is CASNSLTDTQYF. DNA for the CDR3: TGTGCCAGCAATTCGTTAACAGATACGCAGTATTTT.

This chain joins TRBV7-8 and TRBJ2-7, with D unclear. Between the trimmed V and J ends, which lost 5 bases and 6 bases, there was a span of 11 bases. Germline CDR1 SGHVS, CDR2 FQNEAQ. The length of the CDR3 is 12 residues. The CDR3 coding sequence is TGTGCCAGCAGCCAAGCTAGGGTCGAGCAGTACTTC. Protein: CASSQARVEQYF.

This sequence joins TRBV7-3 and TRBJ1-2; 11 bases align to TRBD1. The germline V gene has CDR1 SGHTA and CDR2 FQGTGA. The V gene end was trimmed by 8 bases and the J gene end by 5 bases; junction bases not matched to a gene: 16. The CDR3 is made up of 17 amino acids. The CDR3 protein is CASERTGGELHRYGYTF. CDR3 DNA: TGTGCCAGCGAAAGGACAGGGGGCGAACTTCACCGTTATGGCTACACCTTC.

This sequence joins TRBV5-5 and TRBJ1-3; D remains unclear. This CDR3 has 16 amino acids. CDR1 and CDR2 (germline): SGHKS, YYEKEE (reference sequence). V lost 0 bases and J 2 bases, leaving 12 bases between the germline ends. DNA of the CDR3: TGTGCCAGCAGCTTGGTGGAGTCTATGGCTGGAAACACCATATATTTT. Translated, it gives CASSLVESMAGNTIYF.